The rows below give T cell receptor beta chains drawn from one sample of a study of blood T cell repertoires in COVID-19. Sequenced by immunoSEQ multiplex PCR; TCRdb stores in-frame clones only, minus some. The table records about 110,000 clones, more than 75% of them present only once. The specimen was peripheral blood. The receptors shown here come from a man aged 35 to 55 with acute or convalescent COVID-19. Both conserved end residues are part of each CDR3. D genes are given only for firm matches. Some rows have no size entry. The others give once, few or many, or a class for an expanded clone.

CDR3 DNA: TGCGCCAGCAGCCCCGCCGGGGGCACAGATACGCAGTATTTT; CDR3 protein: CASSPAGGTDTQYF; J gene: TRBJ2-3; clone size: NA; V gene: TRBV4-3; D gene: NA
CDR3 DNA: TGTGCCAGTAGTGCGCAACAGGGGATCGGCGAGCAGTACTTC; CDR3 protein: CASSAQQGIGEQYF; J gene: TRBJ2-7; clone size: NA; V gene: TRBV19; D gene: TRBD1
CDR3 DNA: TGTGCCTGGAACAGGGGGGAAAATGAGCAGTTCTTC; CDR3 protein: CAWNRGENEQFF; J gene: TRBJ2-1; clone size: NA; V gene: TRBV30; D gene: TRBD1
CDR3 DNA: TGCGCCAGCAGCCTAGGGGATAGCAATCAGCCCCAGCATTTT; CDR3 protein: CASSLGDSNQPQHF; J gene: TRBJ1-5; clone size: few; V gene: TRBV4-1; D gene: NA
CDR3 DNA: TGTGCCAGCAGTCTCGGGGGGCAAGAGACCCAGTACTTC; CDR3 protein: CASSLGGQETQYF; J gene: TRBJ2-5; clone size: NA; V gene: TRBV6-5; D gene: TRBD2
CDR3 DNA: TGTGCCAGCAGCCTGGGACAGGGTACCTACAATGAGCAGTTCTTC; CDR3 protein: CASSLGQGTYNEQFF; J gene: TRBJ2-1; clone size: NA; V gene: TRBV3-1/TRBV3-2; D gene: TRBD1
CDR3 DNA: TGTGCCAGCAGTCGGGGGAGCACTGAAGCTTTCTTT; CDR3 protein: CASSRGSTEAFF; J gene: TRBJ1-1; clone size: NA; V gene: TRBV6-5; D gene: NA
CDR3 DNA: TGCGCCAGCACTCGGGACAGAACCAATGAGCAGTTCTTC; CDR3 protein: CASTRDRTNEQFF; J gene: TRBJ2-1; clone size: NA; V gene: TRBV5-1; D gene: TRBD1
CDR3 DNA: TGCGCCAGCAGTAACGGGCGGGGGAATGAAGCTTTCTTT; CDR3 protein: CASSNGRGNEAFF; J gene: TRBJ1-1; clone size: NA; V gene: TRBV4-1; D gene: NA
CDR3 DNA: TGTGCCAGCAGTATAACAGGGTCGGCTAATTCACCCCTCCACTTT; CDR3 protein: CASSITGSANSPLHF; J gene: TRBJ1-6; clone size: once; V gene: TRBV6-5; D gene: NA
CDR3 DNA: TGTGCCAGCAGCTTAGGAGGATGGGGGGTTATCCACAATGAGCAGTTCTTC; CDR3 protein: CASSLGGWGVIHNEQFF; J gene: TRBJ2-1; clone size: NA; V gene: TRBV7-9; D gene: NA
CDR3 DNA: TGTGCCAGCAGCTTCACGCAGGGGGCTTATGGCTACACCTTC; CDR3 protein: CASSFTQGAYGYTF; J gene: TRBJ1-2; clone size: NA; V gene: TRBV9; D gene: TRBD1
CDR3 DNA: TGTGCTAGTGGTTTGGTAGGCGGGGGCGAGCAGTTCTTC; CDR3 protein: CASGLVGGGEQFF; J gene: TRBJ2-1; clone size: NA; V gene: TRBV12-5; D gene: NA
CDR3 DNA: TGTGCCAGCAGCTTAGCGCCTCCAGGACTAGCGGGAGAGTCCTACGAGCAGTACTTC; CDR3 protein: CASSLAPPGLAGESYEQYF; J gene: TRBJ2-7; clone size: NA; V gene: TRBV7-6; D gene: TRBD2
CDR3 DNA: TGTGCCAGCAGCTCCAACTTTGACTACAGGGAATATAATTCACCCCTCCACTTT; CDR3 protein: CASSSNFDYREYNSPLHF; J gene: TRBJ1-6; clone size: NA; V gene: TRBV7-9; D gene: NA
CDR3 DNA: TGTGCCAGCAGCCTCGGACAGGGGTCCTCTGGCTACACCTTC; CDR3 protein: CASSLGQGSSGYTF; J gene: TRBJ1-2; clone size: NA; V gene: TRBV3-1/TRBV3-2; D gene: TRBD1
CDR3 DNA: TGTGCTAGTGGTTTGGGAGCAACTAATGAAAAACTGTTTTTT; CDR3 protein: CASGLGATNEKLFF; J gene: TRBJ1-4; clone size: NA; V gene: TRBV12-5; D gene: NA
CDR3 DNA: TGTGCCAGCAGCATACAGGATTACGAGCAGTACTTC; CDR3 protein: CASSIQDYEQYF; J gene: TRBJ2-7; clone size: NA; V gene: TRBV6-5; D gene: NA
CDR3 DNA: TGTGCCAGCAGCTTCGGGACCGCGGGGGACGAGCAGTACTTC; CDR3 protein: CASSFGTAGDEQYF; J gene: TRBJ2-7; clone size: NA; V gene: TRBV7-9; D gene: TRBD2
CDR3 DNA: TGTGCCAGCAGCCCGGGGACTAGCGGTGGTGAAGAGACCCAGTACTTC; CDR3 protein: CASSPGTSGGEETQYF; J gene: TRBJ2-5; clone size: NA; V gene: TRBV11-3; D gene: TRBD2
CDR3 DNA: TGTGCCAGCAGGGGGACAGGGTTGGGAGGAAACACCATATATTTT; CDR3 protein: CASRGTGLGGNTIYF; J gene: TRBJ1-3; clone size: NA; V gene: TRBV6-5; D gene: TRBD1
CDR3 DNA: TGTGCCAGCAAACACGACAGCGGGAGCACAGATACGCAGTATTTT; CDR3 protein: CASKHDSGSTDTQYF; J gene: TRBJ2-3; clone size: NA; V gene: TRBV6-5; D gene: NA
CDR3 DNA: TGTGCCAGCAGTCCGACGGCACAGTATGGCTACACCTTC; CDR3 protein: CASSPTAQYGYTF; J gene: TRBJ1-2; clone size: few; V gene: TRBV28; D gene: NA
CDR3 DNA: TGCGCCAGCAGCTTGTTGCGCCGTACCACGATGAACACTGAAGCTTTCTTT; CDR3 protein: CASSLLRRTTMNTEAFF; J gene: TRBJ1-1; clone size: NA; V gene: TRBV5-1; D gene: NA
CDR3 DNA: TGCAGCGTTGAGTCGGGGTTTATGGACACTGAAGCTTTCTTT; CDR3 protein: CSVESGFMDTEAFF; J gene: TRBJ1-1; clone size: NA; V gene: TRBV29-1; D gene: NA
CDR3 DNA: TGTGCCAGCAGCCCTTCCGGGACAGGACCCTATTTTGAGCAGTTCTTC; CDR3 protein: CASSPSGTGPYFEQFF; J gene: TRBJ2-1; clone size: NA; V gene: TRBV7-9; D gene: TRBD1
CDR3 DNA: TGTGCCAGCAGCACGCCACATGACACTCAAGCTAACTATGGCTACACCTTC; CDR3 protein: CASSTPHDTQANYGYTF; J gene: TRBJ1-2; clone size: once; V gene: TRBV21-1; D gene: NA
CDR3 DNA: TGTGCCAGCAGTTTGGGGACAGGGGTCGGGGAGACCCAGTACTTC; CDR3 protein: CASSLGTGVGETQYF; J gene: TRBJ2-5; clone size: NA; V gene: TRBV6-2/TRBV6-3; D gene: TRBD1
CDR3 DNA: TGTGCCAGCAGCTTAGCGGGGGGCGGCACAGGGGCCCATGAGCAGTTCTTC; CDR3 protein: CASSLAGGGTGAHEQFF; J gene: TRBJ2-1; clone size: once; V gene: TRBV7-8; D gene: NA
CDR3 DNA: TGTGCCACCAGTGAGAACCTTGATAGCAATCAGCCCCAGCATTTT; CDR3 protein: CATSENLDSNQPQHF; J gene: TRBJ1-5; clone size: NA; V gene: TRBV15; D gene: NA
CDR3 DNA: TGCGCCAGCAGCCTACAGGGGGCTCCAAGCGAGCAGTACTTC; CDR3 protein: CASSLQGAPSEQYF; J gene: TRBJ2-7; clone size: NA; V gene: TRBV10-1; D gene: TRBD1
CDR3 DNA: TGCGCCAGCAGCCCCCCGGGACTAGCGGGAGGAGATACGCAGTATTTT; CDR3 protein: CASSPPGLAGGDTQYF; J gene: TRBJ2-3; clone size: NA; V gene: TRBV5-1; D gene: TRBD2
CDR3 DNA: TGTGCCAGCAGCAACCCAGGACTAGCGGGAGCTAATGAGCAGTTCTTC; CDR3 protein: CASSNPGLAGANEQFF; J gene: TRBJ2-1; clone size: NA; V gene: TRBV11-3; D gene: TRBD2
CDR3 DNA: TGTGCCAGCAGCTTGGACACATATAGCAATCAGCCCCAGCATTTT; CDR3 protein: CASSLDTYSNQPQHF; J gene: TRBJ1-5; clone size: NA; V gene: TRBV7-9; D gene: NA
CDR3 DNA: TGCGCCAGCAGCTTGGCCGGGTATTCACCCCTCCACTTT; CDR3 protein: CASSLAGYSPLHF; J gene: TRBJ1-6; clone size: NA; V gene: TRBV5-1; D gene: NA
CDR3 DNA: TGTGCCAGCAGCCCCGGTTTTTTGGCTAGCGGGGGCCTATACAATGAGCAGTTCTTC; CDR3 protein: CASSPGFLASGGLYNEQFF; J gene: TRBJ2-1; clone size: NA; V gene: TRBV7-8; D gene: TRBD2
CDR3 DNA: TGTGCCAGCAGCTTCGGGACAGAAAATGAAGCTTTCTTT; CDR3 protein: CASSFGTENEAFF; J gene: TRBJ1-1; clone size: NA; V gene: TRBV7-2; D gene: TRBD1
CDR3 DNA: TGTGCCACCAGCCGGGACACAAACACCGGGGAGCTGTTTTTT; CDR3 protein: CATSRDTNTGELFF; J gene: TRBJ2-2; clone size: NA; V gene: TRBV24-1; D gene: NA
CDR3 DNA: TGTGCCAGCAGCCCCGACAGGGAGGTCTCACAAGCTTTCTTT; CDR3 protein: CASSPDREVSQAFF; J gene: TRBJ1-1; clone size: NA; V gene: TRBV6-5; D gene: TRBD1
CDR3 DNA: TGCGCCAGCGGGGGCCGGCAGGACCTCTATGGCTACACCTTC; CDR3 protein: CASGGRQDLYGYTF; J gene: TRBJ1-2; clone size: few; V gene: TRBV10-2; D gene: NA
CDR3 DNA: TGCGCCAGCAGCTCAATGGACAGGGGGCCTGGAAACACCATATATTTT; CDR3 protein: CASSSMDRGPGNTIYF; J gene: TRBJ1-3; clone size: few; V gene: TRBV5-1; D gene: TRBD1
CDR3 DNA: TGTGCCAGCAGCATGGGACTAGCCGGCACCGGGGAGCTGTTTTTT; CDR3 protein: CASSMGLAGTGELFF; J gene: TRBJ2-2; clone size: NA; V gene: TRBV7-8; D gene: TRBD2
CDR3 DNA: TGTGCCAGCAGTTTACGGGGGAGGTCCTACGAGCAGTACTTC; CDR3 protein: CASSLRGRSYEQYF; J gene: TRBJ2-7; clone size: once; V gene: TRBV27; D gene: NA
CDR3 DNA: TGTGCCAGCAGTAGGACAGGGACGAACACTGAAGCTTTCTTT; CDR3 protein: CASSRTGTNTEAFF; J gene: TRBJ1-1; clone size: NA; V gene: TRBV6-5; D gene: TRBD1
CDR3 DNA: TGTGCCAGCAGCTTAGAGGGCCGTCGGGGCTACACCTTC; CDR3 protein: CASSLEGRRGYTF; J gene: TRBJ1-2; clone size: NA; V gene: TRBV7-3; D gene: NA
CDR3 DNA: TGTGCCAGCAGCTTAGGGCAGGGAACTAACTATGGCTACACCTTC; CDR3 protein: CASSLGQGTNYGYTF; J gene: TRBJ1-2; clone size: NA; V gene: TRBV5-4; D gene: NA